This entry lists 26 T cell receptor beta chains sequenced from one sample in a study of somatic mutations in cytotoxic T cells in rheumatoid arthritis. TCRdb's copy holds only in-frame clones and misses some; the assay was immunoSEQ multiplex PCR. This repertoire shows 7,500 to 9,000 clones, more than 60% found once; its top ten account for roughly two fifths. Sequenced material: CD8+ T cells sorted from blood. The receptor source for this set is an adult with rheumatoid arthritis.

This rearrangement joins TRBV28 to TRBJ2-7; TRBD1 is a possible D gene (5 bases). The ends were cut back, 3 bases at V and 6 bases at J, with 15 bases in the middle. CDR1 and CDR2 (germline): MDHEN, SYDVKM. The CDR3 is 14 amino acids. Here the CDR3 reads CASSFRQLGPEQYF. The CDR3 DNA reads TGTGCCAGCAGTTTCAGACAGCTGGGTCCCGAGCAGTACTTC.

The table lists this clone with a few counts. The gene calls are TRBV27 and TRBJ2-3; tentative D call: TRBD1 (6 bases). The CDR3 is 13 amino acids. Germline lookup yields CDR1 MNHEY and CDR2 SMNVEV (reference sequence). The V end lost 3 bases, the J end lost 6 bases, and 10 bases lay between the germline ends. CDR3 sequence (DNA): TGTGCCAGCAGTTTCCTGGGGGCGGATACGCAGTATTTT. This gives the protein CASSFLGADTQYF.

This rearrangement joins TRBV6-1 to TRBJ2-7, with D possibly TRBD1 on 5 matching bases. V was shortened by 1 base and J by 0 bases, with 10 bases between the two germline ends. The germline gives CDR1 MNHNS, CDR2 SASEGT. The CDR3 is 15 residues long. The CDR3 spells CASSEDVRASYEQYF. CDR3 in DNA: TGTGCCAGCAGTGAAGATGTCAGGGCCTCCTACGAGCAGTACTTC.

This clone was counted between two and nine times. The chain carries TRBV4-1 and TRBJ1-1; 7 nucleotides align to TRBD1. The V gene's germline CDR1 is MGHRA and CDR2 YSYEKL. J was trimmed by 2 bases and V by 3 bases; bases with no gene match: 3. CDR3 length: 14 amino acids. CDR3 protein: CASSQGDSNTEAFF. The CDR3 region has the DNA TGCGCCAGCAGCCAGGGGGACAGCAACACTGAAGCTTTCTTT.

The genes are TRBV2 and TRBJ2-3; D gene ambiguous. The V gene's germline CDR1 is SNHLY and CDR2 FYNNEI. The CDR3 totals 17 residues. The V end was cut by 3 bases, the J end by 0 bases, with 16 bases between. CDR3 loop: CASSDYATSMSTDTQYF. In nucleotides, the CDR3 is TGTGCCAGCAGTGATTACGCTACTTCCATGAGCACAGATACGCAGTATTTT.

The CDR3 is CASSAGLAVLSGELFF. CDR3 coding DNA: TGTGCCAGCAGCGCGGGACTAGCGGTCCTCAGCGGGGAGCTGTTTTTT. The rearrangement joins TRBV9 to TRBJ2-2, with 11 nucleotides matching TRBD2. J gave up 7 bases and V 3 bases, and 8 bases lay outside the gene matches. The CDR3 sequence is 16 residues long. Germline V gene data show CDR1 as SGDLS and CDR2 as YYNGEE.

The V call is TRBV11-2, the J call TRBJ2-7; 9 bases fit TRBD2. Germline-derived CDR1 and CDR2 are SGHAT and FQNNGV. J was trimmed by 4 bases and V by 1 base; bases with no gene match: 5. This CDR3 spans 15 amino acids. CDR3 DNA: TGTGCCAGCAGCTTAGGACTAGCGGTTTTATACGAGCAGTACTTC. Translated, it gives CASSLGLAVLYEQYF.

V usage is TRBV9 and J usage is TRBJ2-2; 7 bases are shared with TRBD2. Germline CDR1 reads SGDLS; CDR2 reads YYNGEE. Losses at the gene ends were 3 bases for V and 4 bases for J; bases not matched to a gene: 12. The CDR3 length is 17 residues. CDR3 amino acids: CASSGSPGTTSTGELFF. CDR3 nucleotide sequence: TGTGCCAGCAGCGGCTCGCCCGGGACTACCTCCACCGGGGAGCTGTTTTTT.

V and J are TRBV29-1 and TRBJ2-7; perhaps TRBD1 as D (6 bases). Trimming shortened V by 7 bases and J by 5 bases, and 15 bases separated the two germline ends. Looked up from germline, CDR1 is SQVTM and CDR2 is ANQGSEA. The CDR3 totals 12 residues. CDR3 amino acids: CSANTGTHEQYF. The CDR3 DNA sequence: TGCAGCGCCAATACAGGGACCCACGAGCAGTACTTC.

The rearrangement links TRBV5-1 to TRBJ1-6; D remains ambiguous. CDR3 length: 14 residues. V dropped 0 bases and J dropped 5 bases, with 6 bases sitting between them. CDR1 and CDR2 from the germline V gene are SGHRS and YFSETQ. DNA for the CDR3: TGCGCCAGCAGCTTGGACAGAGATAATTCACCCCTCCACTTT. It is translated as CASSLDRDNSPLHF.

The chain couples TRBV18 to TRBJ2-7, with D perhaps being TRBD1 or TRBD2 (5 bases each). Germline V gene data show CDR1 as KGHSH and CDR2 as LQKENI. CDR3 size: 15 residues. Trimming removed 3 bases from V and 2 bases from J, with 14 bases in between. CDR3 coding DNA: TGTGCCAGCTCACCGACCGGGGCCAAAACCTACGAGCAGTACTTC. Protein sequence: CASSPTGAKTYEQYF.

This chain links TRBV19 with TRBJ2-7; D is perhaps TRBD1 or TRBD2 (5 bases each). Germline CDR1 reads LNHDA; CDR2 reads SQIVND (reference sequence). Trimming took off 3 bases at V and 6 bases at J, with 15 bases between the two ends. The CDR3 loop spans 14 amino acids. The CDR3, as DNA: TGTGCCAGTAGTATTCTTGGGGGAGCGGCCGAGCAGTACTTC. It translates to CASSILGGAAEQYF.

This chain joins TRBV4-3 and TRBJ2-7; D is undetermined. Germline-derived CDR1 and CDR2 are LGHNA and YSLEER. Deletions cut 0 bases from V and 2 bases from J, with 11 bases between. The CDR3 has 15 amino acids. The CDR3 spells CASSQESAGAYEQYF. CDR3 nucleotides: TGCGCCAGCAGCCAAGAGTCAGCCGGAGCCTACGAGCAGTACTTC.

This sequence joins TRBV4-2 and TRBJ1-3, with D possibly TRBD1 on 5 matching bases. The V end was cut by 1 base, the J end by 4 bases, with 14 bases between. The CDR3 extends over 16 amino acids. Germline V gene lookup returns CDR1 LGHNA and CDR2 YNFKEQ. CDR3 nucleotides: TGTGCCAGCAGCCAAGGTCTCCAGAGGGGCGGAAACACCATATATTTT. Protein sequence: CASSQGLQRGGNTIYF.

This clone was counted a few times. The chain links TRBV11-1 to TRBJ2-2; D remains unclear. The V end lost 5 bases, the J end lost 8 bases, and 9 bases lay between the germline ends. The CDR3 loop spans 12 amino acids. Germline V gene lookup returns CDR1 SGHAT and CDR2 FQDESV (reference sequence). CDR3 amino acids: CASSALRGELFF. The CDR3 DNA reads as TGTGCCAGCAGCGCACTACGGGGGGAGCTGTTTTTT.

The chain is built from TRBV27 and TRBJ2-3; 14 bases are a match to TRBD2. Trimming cost V 6 bases and J 4 bases; bases outside gene matches: 6. The CDR3 is made up of 16 amino acids. Germline lookup yields CDR1 MNHEY and CDR2 SMNVEV (reference sequence). CDR3 nucleotide sequence: TGTGCCAGCAGGGGGACTAGCGGGAGAGCGCCAGATACGCAGTATTTT. Translation gives CASRGTSGRAPDTQYF.

V usage is TRBV6-6 and J usage is TRBJ2-1, with no clear D. Germline CDR1 and CDR2: MNHNY and SVGAGI (reference sequence). The CDR3 has 14 amino acids. Deletions cut 2 bases from V and 9 bases from J, with 14 bases between. The CDR3 sequence: CASSYTGSPLEQFF. CDR3 nucleotide sequence: TGTGCCAGCAGTTACACTGGGTCCCCCCTTGAGCAGTTCTTC.

The gene calls are TRBV7-9 and TRBJ2-2; D uncertain. The germline V gene has CDR1 SEHNR and CDR2 FQNEAQ (reference sequence). CDR3 size: 12 residues. V dropped 4 bases and J dropped 3 bases, with 3 bases sitting between them. The CDR3 DNA reads as TGTGCCAGCAGCTCGTACACCGGGGAGCTGTTTTTT. Its translation is CASSSYTGELFF.

The chain has TRBV11-2 and TRBJ1-1; tentative D call: TRBD1 (6 bases). This CDR3 has 13 amino acids. The V end lost 5 bases, the J end lost 4 bases, and 11 bases lay between the germline ends. The germline V gene encodes CDR1 SGHAT and CDR2 FQNNGV. In DNA, the CDR3 is TGTGCCAGCAGCGGAAAGGGGGTCACTGAAGCTTTCTTT. Amino acids: CASSGKGVTEAFF. The full variable domain, with the rest looked up from reference TRBV11-2 and TRBJ1-1, is EAGVAQSPRYKIIEKRQSVAFWCNPISGHATLYWYQQILGQGPKLLIQFQNNGVVDDSQLPKDRFSAERLKGVDSTLKIQPAKLEDSAVYLCASSGKGVTEAFFGQGTRLTVV.

The rearrangement joins TRBV28 to TRBJ1-4, with D perhaps TRBD1 (5 bases). The germline gives CDR1 MDHEN, CDR2 SYDVKM. This CDR3 has 15 amino acids. V lost 7 bases and J 3 bases, leaving 15 bases between the germline ends. As DNA, the CDR3 is TGTGCCAGCACCTCAGGGTCGGCACCTAATGAAAAACTGTTTTTT. Protein sequence: CASTSGSAPNEKLFF. Complete variable domain (other parts from reference TRBV28 and TRBJ1-4): DVKVTQSSRYLVKRTGEKVFLECVQDMDHENMFWYRQDPGLGLRLIYFSYDVKMKEKGDIPEGYSVSREKKERFSLILESASTNQTSMYLCASTSGSAPNEKLFFGSGTQLSVL.

This clone was picked up a small number of times. The chain joins TRBV28 to TRBJ2-7; D uncertain. Trimming cost V 5 bases and J 2 bases, with 13 bases left between them. The CDR3 has 14 residues. Germline V gene lookup returns CDR1 MDHEN and CDR2 SYDVKM. CDR3 in DNA: TGTGCCAGCAGTGCCCCGGGCAGAGCCTACGAGCAGTACTTC. This gives the protein CASSAPGRAYEQYF.

The V gene is TRBV16, the J gene TRBJ2-3; D unclear. This CDR3 has 13 amino acids. Germline loops: CDR1 KGHSY, CDR2 FQNENV. Trimming removed 4 bases at V and 5 bases at J, with 10 bases between. This CDR3 is CASSPAVVDTQYF. The CDR3, as DNA: TGTGCCAGCAGCCCCGCTGTCGTAGATACGCAGTATTTT.

V and J are TRBV29-1 and TRBJ2-1; 8 bases agree with TRBD1. The CDR3 consists of 10 residues. V was pared by 5 bases and J by 11 bases, with 2 bases of the junction left unmatched. CDR1 and CDR2 from the germline V gene are SQVTM and ANQGSEA. In DNA form, the CDR3 reads TGCAGCGTTTACAGGGGGAAGCAGTTCTTC. This sequence encodes CSVYRGKQFF.

This rearrangement joins TRBV5-1 to TRBJ2-7; 9 bases are shared with TRBD1. The junction had 7 bases not matched to a gene; V was cut back by 5 bases and J by 4 bases. Germline V lookup: CDR1 SGHRS, CDR2 YFSETQ. The CDR3 loop spans 14 amino acids. The CDR3 region is CASSIRDRAYEQYF. As DNA, the CDR3 is TGCGCCAGCAGTATTCGGGACAGGGCTTACGAGCAGTACTTC. Filled out from reference TRBV5-1 and TRBJ2-7, the complete variable domain reads KAGVTQTPRYLIKTRGQQVTLSCSPISGHRSVSWYQQTPGQGLQFLFEYFSETQRNKGNFPGRFSGRQFSNSRSEMNVSTLELGDSALYLCASSIRDRAYEQYFGPGTRLTVT.

The V and J genes are TRBV28 and TRBJ2-7; D gene ambiguous. The CDR3 is 12 residues long. Germline assignment: CDR1 MDHEN and CDR2 SYDVKM. V shed 5 bases and J shed 2 bases, with 7 bases lying between them. Here the CDR3 reads CASSKFPYEQYF. The DNA for the CDR3 is TGTGCCAGCAGTAAGTTCCCCTACGAGCAGTACTTC.

The V gene is TRBV27, the J gene TRBJ2-7; the D is unclear. V lost 3 bases and J 2 bases, leaving 11 bases between the germline ends. CDR3 length: 14 amino acids. Germline V gene sequence: CDR1 MNHEY, CDR2 SMNVEV (reference sequence). The CDR3: CASSFRGGAYEQYF. The CDR3 nucleotides are TGTGCCAGCAGTTTCCGTGGCGGAGCCTACGAGCAGTACTTC.